A single sample gave rise to the 15 T cell receptor beta chains below, sequenced in a study of blood T cell repertoires in COVID-19. Profiled with immunoSEQ multiplex PCR; TCRdb holds only in-frame clones, not every one. The table lists approximately 60,000 clones, 82% of them singletons. Specimen: peripheral blood. These receptors came from an older woman with acute or convalescent COVID-19.

V gene TRBV29-1 combines with J gene TRBJ2-3; 7 bases line up with TRBD1. The CDR3 sequence is 14 residues long. V trimming: 6 bases; J trimming: 3 bases; junction bases outside the gene matches: 9. Germline V gene sequence: CDR1 SQVTM, CDR2 ANQGSEA. CDR3 sequence reads: CSVDLTGDTDTQYF. CDR3 nucleotides: TGCAGCGTCGACCTAACAGGGGATACAGATACGCAGTATTTT.

The chain has TRBV7-9 and TRBJ2-7, with 7 positions matching TRBD1. CDR3 length equals 14 residues. The V gene's germline CDR1 is SEHNR and CDR2 FQNEAQ (reference sequence). Trimming at V came to 4 bases and at J to 9 bases, leaving 12 bases not matched to a gene. The CDR3 nucleotides are TGTGCCAGCAGCTCCCAGGGGGACCAGTTTCGGCAGTACTTC. This translates into CASSSQGDQFRQYF.

The V and J genes are TRBV7-2 and TRBJ2-7; 7 bases map to TRBD1. The CDR3 extends over 15 amino acids. V was clipped by 6 bases and J by 2 bases; unmatched bases: 10. In germline, CDR1 is SGHTA, CDR2 FQGNSA. This CDR3 reads CASSDGTEDPYEQYF. CDR3 bases: TGTGCCAGCAGTGACGGGACAGAAGACCCCTACGAGCAGTACTTC.

This chain links TRBV20-1 with TRBJ1-2; 11 nucleotides align to TRBD1. V shed 3 bases, J shed 2 bases, and the junction held 2 bases outside the gene matches. Germline V CDR1 and CDR2: DFQATT, SNEGSKA (reference sequence). The CDR3 is 14 residues long. In nucleotides, the CDR3 is TGCAGTGCTAGTGGGACAGGGGGAAACTATGGCTACACCTTC. Residues: CSASGTGGNYGYTF.

The chain carries TRBV6-5 and TRBJ1-5; D might be TRBD1 (6 bases). Germline CDR1 and CDR2: MNHEY and SVGAGI. The CDR3 is made up of 14 amino acids. The V and J ends lost 5 bases and 5 bases respectively, with 13 bases between them. Here the CDR3 reads CASSTREGDQPQHF. In DNA, the CDR3 is TGTGCCAGCAGTACACGTGAGGGGGATCAGCCCCAGCATTTT.

The rearrangement joins TRBV6-2 or TRBV6-3 to TRBJ2-6; D possibly corresponds to TRBD1 (5 bases). V lost 2 bases and J lost 0, with 11 bases in between. This CDR3 comprises 17 residues. Germline V gene lookup returns CDR1 MNHEY and CDR2 SVGEGT. In DNA form, the CDR3 reads TGTGCCAGCAGTTACGGGGCTGGTTTCTCTGGGGCCAACGTCCTGACTTTC. It codes for CASSYGAGFSGANVLTF.

The gene calls are TRBV10-3 and TRBJ1-1; D uncertain. CDR1 and CDR2 from the germline V gene are ENHRY and SYGVKD. The CDR3 runs to 15 residues. The germline V and J ends were trimmed by 2 bases and 1 base, with 11 bases remaining between them. The chain's CDR3 is CAISETLPGNTEAFF. The DNA for the CDR3 is TGTGCCATCAGTGAGACCTTACCAGGGAACACTGAAGCTTTCTTT.

V and J are TRBV7-2 and TRBJ1-1, with TRBD1 matching over 8 bases. V was clipped by 5 bases and J by 6 bases; unmatched bases: 8. The CDR3 has 14 amino acids. Per the germline V gene, CDR1 is SGHTA and CDR2 is FQGNSA. The CDR3 loop is CASSQAGGAAEAFF. The CDR3 nucleotides read TGTGCCAGCAGCCAAGCAGGGGGCGCCGCTGAAGCTTTCTTT.

The chain has TRBV18 and TRBJ2-3; D might be TRBD2 (6 bases). V was pared by 2 bases and J by 4 bases, with 13 bases between. Germline V gives CDR1 KGHSH, CDR2 LQKENI. There are 15 residues in the CDR3. In DNA form, the CDR3 reads TGTGCCAGCTCACCAAGAAGAGCGGGTTCAGATACGCAGTATTTT. Residues: CASSPRRAGSDTQYF.

V usage is TRBV7-2 and J usage is TRBJ2-3; TRBD2 aligns across 11 bases. The length of the CDR3 is 17 residues. The ends lost 0 bases at V and 2 bases at J; junction bases unmatched: 4. Germline lookup yields CDR1 SGHTA and CDR2 FQGNSA. The CDR3 DNA reads as TGTGCCAGCAGCTTAGCGCTAGCGGGGGGCGTCACAGATACGCAGTATTTT. Protein sequence: CASSLALAGGVTDTQYF.

This chain's CDR3 is CASTKGGQHYGYTF. The CDR3 DNA follows: TGTGCCAGCACCAAGGGGGGACAGCACTATGGCTACACCTTC. The chain joins TRBV6-5 to TRBJ1-2; 7 bases are a match to TRBD1. The length of the CDR3 is 14 residues. CDR1 is MNHEY and CDR2 is SVGAGI in the germline V gene. The trim removed 7 bases at V and 3 bases at J, leaving 8 bases unmatched.

This chain uses TRBV4-1 with TRBJ1-2, with D maybe TRBD1 (5 bases). Trimming took off 5 bases at V and 2 bases at J, with 18 bases between the two ends. The CDR3 consists of 16 residues. Germline V gene lookup returns CDR1 MGHRA and CDR2 YSYEKL. The CDR3 here is CASSTQILQANYGYTF. CDR3 nucleotides: TGCGCCAGCAGCACACAAATACTACAGGCCAACTATGGCTACACCTTC.

The rearrangement joins TRBV11-2 to TRBJ2-7; TRBD2 agrees at 9 bases. Germline CDR1 SGHAT, CDR2 FQNNGV. This CDR3 comprises 16 residues. V gave up 8 bases and J gave up 0 bases; unmatched junction bases: 11. CDR3 sequence (DNA): TGTGCCAGCCGACCGGGACTAGCAGTCTACTCCTACGAGCAGTACTTC. Amino acids: CASRPGLAVYSYEQYF.

The V and J genes are TRBV15 and TRBJ1-4; 9 bases align to TRBD1. Unmatched junction bases numbered 3, after V lost 0 bases and J lost 7 bases. Germline V gene data show CDR1 as LNHNV and CDR2 as YYDKDF (reference sequence). The CDR3 consists of 15 residues. CDR3 sequence: CATSREQGAVEKLFF. The CDR3 nucleotides read TGTGCCACCAGCAGAGAACAGGGGGCAGTTGAAAAACTGTTTTTT.

The chain employs TRBV30 and TRBJ2-1, with D possibly matching TRBD1 (5 bases). Per the germline V gene, CDR1 is GTSNPN and CDR2 is SVGIG (reference sequence). The CDR3 has 12 residues. The V and J ends lost 8 bases and 8 bases respectively, with 16 bases between them. The CDR3, as DNA: TGTGCCGGACAAGACGGGTACGATGAGCAGTTCTTC. This codes for CAGQDGYDEQFF.